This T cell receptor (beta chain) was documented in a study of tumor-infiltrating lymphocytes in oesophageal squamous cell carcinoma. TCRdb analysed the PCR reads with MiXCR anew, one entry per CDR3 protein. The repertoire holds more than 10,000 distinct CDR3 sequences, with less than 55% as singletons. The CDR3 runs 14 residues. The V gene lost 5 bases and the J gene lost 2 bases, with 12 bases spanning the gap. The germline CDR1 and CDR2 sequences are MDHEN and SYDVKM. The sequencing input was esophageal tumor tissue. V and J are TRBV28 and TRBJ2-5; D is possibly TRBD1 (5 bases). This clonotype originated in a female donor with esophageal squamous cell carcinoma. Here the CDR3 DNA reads TGTGCCAGCAGTAGATTAGACAGACAAGAGACCCAGTACTTC. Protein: CASSRLDRQETQYF.